Given below is one T cell receptor beta chain in context. The antigen is undetermined. This sample is drawn from a study of T cell responses to AZD1222 COVID-19 vaccine. Findings and caveats of the study: Sampling that yielded the repertoires occurred only after the peak T cell response. Clonal diversity was possibly underestimated, and the donors were mostly white British, with more females. Epitopes outside B.1.351 and B.1.1.7 mutated regions reportedly drew nearly half of spike TCRs. Seropositivity was recorded at baseline in only five to seven AZD1222 recipients.

Data came from immunoSEQ multiplex PCR; TCRdb stores just in-frame clones and leaves some out. The sample yields 100,000 to 150,000 clones, approximately 90% seen once. The germline V gene encodes CDR1 MNHEY and CDR2 SVGAGI. CDR3 length: 15 residues. V lost 0 bases to trimming and J lost 4 bases, with 12 bases between them. The sample was peripheral blood, taken on day 0 of AZD1222 vaccination. The receptor was isolated from an adult in good health. The chain couples TRBV6-5 to TRBJ1-2, with a tentative D call TRBD1 (5 bases). DNA for the CDR3: TGTGCCAGCAGTTACTCCAGGGAGATAGGCTATGGCTACACCTTC. Protein: CASSYSREIGYGYTF.